This T cell receptor beta chain was sequenced for a study of CD8 T cells in ankylosing spondylitis. Points from the study as a whole: Earlier authors reported some of these motif variants in reactive arthritis synovial fluid and blood. Matched ankylosing spondylitis synovial fluid reportedly contained a significantly enriched population of disease-linked clones. Seven to nine highly homologous variants formed a TCR beta motif that appeared characteristic of ankylosing spondylitis blood. Disease-associated clonotypes exhibited CD8+ identity and were relatively infrequent in peripheral blood.

A remark on this clonotype: Antigen: not known.

The V gene lost 3 bases and the J gene lost 2 bases, with 13 bases spanning the gap. The CDR3 loop spans 14 amino acids. Germline V gene lookup returns CDR1 SQVTM and CDR2 ANQGSEA. TCRdb reprocessed the 5' RACE reads with MiXCR, giving one entry per CDR3 protein. There are 450,000 to 550,000 distinct CDR3 sequences in the sample; roughly 5.2% occur only once, and under 4.5% lies in the top ten. This clonotype was obtained from a male donor with ankylosing spondylitis. The sample was blood, either unsorted or a sorted T cell fraction (not recorded which). The chain recombines TRBV29-1 with TRBJ1-1; D is perhaps TRBD1 (5 bases). For the CDR3, the DNA is TGCAGCGTTGATTTACGACAGCCAAACACTGAAGCTTTCTTT. Encoded protein: CSVDLRQPNTEAFF. Drawing the rest from reference TRBV29-1 and TRBJ1-1, the complete variable domain is SAVISQKPSRDICQRGTSLTIQCQVDSQVTMMFWYRQQPGQSLTLIATANQGSEATYESGFVIDKFPISRPNLTFSTLTVSNMSPEDSSIYLCSVDLRQPNTEAFFGQGTRLTVV.